This T cell receptor beta chain was found in a study of shared clonotypes between healthy human individuals. Study-level results: Measured sharing among donors was expected to vary with sequencing depth.

Measured with immunoSEQ multiplex PCR; TCRdb has only the in-frame clones, and not every one. Of approximately 1.4 million clones in the sample, 95% to 99% were seen once. Germline V gene data show CDR1 as LNHNV and CDR2 as YYDKDF (reference sequence). V was cut by 4 bases and J by 0 bases, with 6 bases left in between. This CDR3 region has 13 residues. Worth noting for this clone: Its antigen is undetermined.

The sequenced sample was naive CD4+ T cells sorted from blood. Subset in this sample: CD45RA+ positively selected. V is TRBV15 and J is TRBJ1-1; the D is unclear. The origin of this receptor is a man aged 30 to 45 in good health. The DNA for the CDR3 is TGTGCCACCAGCACGAAGATGAACACTGAAGCTTTCTTT. Amino acids: CATSTKMNTEAFF. The full variable domain, completed using reference TRBV15 and TRBJ1-1, is DAMVIQNPRYQVTQFGKPVTLSCSQTLNHNVMYWYQQKSSQAPKLLFHYYDKDFNNEADTPDNFQSRRPNTSFCFLDIRSPGLGDTAMYLCATSTKMNTEAFFGQGTRLTVV.